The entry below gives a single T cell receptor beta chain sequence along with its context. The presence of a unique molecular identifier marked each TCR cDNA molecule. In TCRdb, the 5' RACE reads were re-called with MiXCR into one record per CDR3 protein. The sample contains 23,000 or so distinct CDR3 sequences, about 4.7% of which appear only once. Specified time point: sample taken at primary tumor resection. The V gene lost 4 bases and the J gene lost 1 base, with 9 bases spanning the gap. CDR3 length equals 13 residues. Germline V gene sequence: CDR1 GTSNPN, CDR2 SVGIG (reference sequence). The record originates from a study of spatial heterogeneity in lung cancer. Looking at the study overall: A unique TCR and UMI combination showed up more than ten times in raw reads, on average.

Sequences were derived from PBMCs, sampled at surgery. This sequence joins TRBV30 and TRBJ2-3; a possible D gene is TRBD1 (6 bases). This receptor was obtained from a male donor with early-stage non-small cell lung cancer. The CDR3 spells CAWIAGGTDTQYF. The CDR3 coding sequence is TGTGCCTGGATTGCAGGGGGCACAGATACGCAGTATTTT.